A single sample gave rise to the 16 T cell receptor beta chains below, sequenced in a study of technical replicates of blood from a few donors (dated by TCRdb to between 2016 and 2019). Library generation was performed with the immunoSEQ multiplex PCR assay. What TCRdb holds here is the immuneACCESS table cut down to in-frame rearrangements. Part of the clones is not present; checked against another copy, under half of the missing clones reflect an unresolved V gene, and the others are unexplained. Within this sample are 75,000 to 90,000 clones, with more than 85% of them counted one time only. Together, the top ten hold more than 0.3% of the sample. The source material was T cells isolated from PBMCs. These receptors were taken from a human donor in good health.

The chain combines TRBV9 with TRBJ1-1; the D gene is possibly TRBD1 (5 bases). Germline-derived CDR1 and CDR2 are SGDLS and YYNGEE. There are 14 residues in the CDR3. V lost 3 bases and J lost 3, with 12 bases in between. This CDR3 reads CASSGGREDTEAFF. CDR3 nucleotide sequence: TGTGCCAGCAGCGGGGGCAGGGAGGACACTGAAGCTTTCTTT.

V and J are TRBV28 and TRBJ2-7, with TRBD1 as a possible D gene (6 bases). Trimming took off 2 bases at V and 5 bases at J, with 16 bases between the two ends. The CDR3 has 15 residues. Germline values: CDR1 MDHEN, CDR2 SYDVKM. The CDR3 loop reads CASSLDGQGINEQYF. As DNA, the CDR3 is TGTGCCAGCAGTTTAGACGGGCAGGGGATCAACGAGCAGTACTTC.

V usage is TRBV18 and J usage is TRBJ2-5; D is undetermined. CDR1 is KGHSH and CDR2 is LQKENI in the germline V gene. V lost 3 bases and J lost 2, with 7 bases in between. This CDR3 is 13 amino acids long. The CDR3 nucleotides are TGTGCCAGCTCACCGTCACAGCAAGAGACCCAGTACTTC. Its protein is CASSPSQQETQYF.

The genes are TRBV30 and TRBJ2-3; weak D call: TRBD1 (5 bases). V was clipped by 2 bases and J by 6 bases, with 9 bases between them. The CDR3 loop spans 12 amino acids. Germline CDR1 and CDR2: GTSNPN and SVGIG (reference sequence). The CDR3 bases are TGTGCCTGGAGTCCAGGGATGGATACGCAGTATTTT. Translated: CAWSPGMDTQYF.

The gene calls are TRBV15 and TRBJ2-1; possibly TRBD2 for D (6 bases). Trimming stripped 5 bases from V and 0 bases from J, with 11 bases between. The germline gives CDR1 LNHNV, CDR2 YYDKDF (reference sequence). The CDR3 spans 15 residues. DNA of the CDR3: TGTGCCACCAGCCGCGGGGAAAGCTCCTACAATGAGCAGTTCTTC. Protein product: CATSRGESSYNEQFF.

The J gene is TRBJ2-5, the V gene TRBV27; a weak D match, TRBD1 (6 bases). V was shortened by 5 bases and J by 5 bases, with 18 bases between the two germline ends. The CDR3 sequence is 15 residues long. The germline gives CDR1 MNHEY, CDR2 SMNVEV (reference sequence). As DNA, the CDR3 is TGTGCCAGCAGTGACGGACAGTGGGGAACGGAGACCCAGTACTTC. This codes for CASSDGQWGTETQYF.

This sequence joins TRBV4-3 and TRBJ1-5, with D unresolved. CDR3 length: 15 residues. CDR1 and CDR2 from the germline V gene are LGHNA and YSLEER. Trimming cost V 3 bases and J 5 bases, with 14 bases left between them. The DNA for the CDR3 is TGCGCCAGCAGCCATGTCAGGTCAGCTCATCAGCCCCAGCATTTT. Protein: CASSHVRSAHQPQHF.

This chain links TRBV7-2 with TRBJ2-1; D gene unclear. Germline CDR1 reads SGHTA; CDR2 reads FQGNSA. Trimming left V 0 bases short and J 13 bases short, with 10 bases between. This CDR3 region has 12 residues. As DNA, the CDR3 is TGTGCCAGCAGCTTAGCTGGGCCAACTCAGTTCTTC. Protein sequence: CASSLAGPTQFF. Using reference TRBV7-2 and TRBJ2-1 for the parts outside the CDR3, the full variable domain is GAGVSQSPSNKVTEKGKDVELRCDPISGHTALYWYRQSLGQGLEFLIYFQGNSAPDKSGLPSDRFSAERTGGSVSTLTIQRTQQEDSAVYLCASSLAGPTQFFGPGTRLTVL.

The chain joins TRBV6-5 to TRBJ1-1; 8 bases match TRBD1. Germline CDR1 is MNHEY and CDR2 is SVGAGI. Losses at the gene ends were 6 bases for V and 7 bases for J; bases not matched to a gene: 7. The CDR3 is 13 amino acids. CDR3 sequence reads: CASSWTGKSEAFF. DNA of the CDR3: TGTGCCAGCAGCTGGACAGGGAAGAGTGAAGCTTTCTTT.

The CDR3 DNA follows: TGTGCCAGCAGTCACTCTAGCGCCCAACAAGAGACCCAGTACTTC. Its protein product is CASSHSSAQQETQYF. This chain links TRBV27 with TRBJ2-5, with D possibly TRBD2 on 6 matching bases. This CDR3 is 15 amino acids long. V lost 5 bases, J lost 2 bases, and 15 bases lay in between. Germline CDR1 MNHEY, CDR2 SMNVEV (reference sequence).

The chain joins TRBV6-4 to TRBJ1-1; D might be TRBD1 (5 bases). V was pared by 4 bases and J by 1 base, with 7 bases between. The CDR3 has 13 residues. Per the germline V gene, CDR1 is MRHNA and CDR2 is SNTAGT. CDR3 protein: CASSVTGNTEAFF. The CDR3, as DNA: TGTGCCAGCAGTGTTACAGGGAACACTGAAGCTTTCTTT.

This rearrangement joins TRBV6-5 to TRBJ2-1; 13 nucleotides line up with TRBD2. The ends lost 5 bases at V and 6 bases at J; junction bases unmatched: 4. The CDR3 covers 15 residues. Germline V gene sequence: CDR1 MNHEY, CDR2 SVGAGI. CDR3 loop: CASSPWTSGSNEQFF. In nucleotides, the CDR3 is TGTGCCAGCAGTCCCTGGACTAGCGGGAGCAATGAGCAGTTCTTC.

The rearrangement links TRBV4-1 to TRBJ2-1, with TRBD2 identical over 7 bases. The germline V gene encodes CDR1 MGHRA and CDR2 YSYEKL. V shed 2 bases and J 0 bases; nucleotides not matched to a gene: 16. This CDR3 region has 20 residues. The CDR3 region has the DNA TGCGCCAGCAGCCAAACCAACCTTCCGACTAGCCGGAGCTCCTACAATGAGCAGTTCTTC. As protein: CASSQTNLPTSRSSYNEQFF.

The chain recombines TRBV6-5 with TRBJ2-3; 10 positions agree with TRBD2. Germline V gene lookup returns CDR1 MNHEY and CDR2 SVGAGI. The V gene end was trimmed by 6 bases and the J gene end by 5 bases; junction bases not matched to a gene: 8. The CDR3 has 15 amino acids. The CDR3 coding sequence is TGTGCCAGCAGAAGGAGCGGGAGGGGAGGAGATACGCAGTATTTT. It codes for CASRRSGRGGDTQYF.

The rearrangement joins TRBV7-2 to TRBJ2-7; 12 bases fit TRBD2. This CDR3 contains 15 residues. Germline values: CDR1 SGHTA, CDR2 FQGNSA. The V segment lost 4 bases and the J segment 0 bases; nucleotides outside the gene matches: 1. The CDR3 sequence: CASSWTSGTSYEQYF. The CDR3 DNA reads TGTGCCAGCAGCTGGACTAGCGGGACCTCCTACGAGCAGTACTTC. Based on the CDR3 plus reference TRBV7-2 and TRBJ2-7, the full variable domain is GAGVSQSPSNKVTEKGKDVELRCDPISGHTALYWYRQSLGQGLEFLIYFQGNSAPDKSGLPSDRFSAERTGGSVSTLTIQRTQQEDSAVYLCASSWTSGTSYEQYFGPGTRLTVT.

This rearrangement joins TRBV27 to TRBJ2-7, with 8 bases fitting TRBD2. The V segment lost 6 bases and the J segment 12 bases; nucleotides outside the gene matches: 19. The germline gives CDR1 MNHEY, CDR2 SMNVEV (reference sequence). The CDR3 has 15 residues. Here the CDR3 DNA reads TGTGCCAGCAGCTCCCGGACTAGCCCGAGTACTGAGGGGTACTTC. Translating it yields CASSSRTSPSTEGYF.